A single sample is the source of the 25 T cell receptor beta chains below, sequenced in a study of cytomegalovirus exposure and HLA in healthy donors. With 60 Vbeta and 13 Jbeta primers, the PCR was carried out. Measured with immunoSEQ multiplex PCR; TCRdb has only the in-frame clones, and not every one. The repertoire holds more than 45,000 clones, with roughly 73% as singletons. Material for sequencing was PBMCs. Every receptor here comes from a woman aged 40 to 55 in good health and CMV-seropositive.

V gene TRBV7-2 combines with J gene TRBJ1-1, with 7 bases that match TRBD1. V was clipped by 3 bases and J by 1 base; unmatched bases: 8. CDR1 is SGHTA and CDR2 is FQGNSA in the germline V gene. CDR3 length equals 16 residues. The CDR3 reads CASSFRQGPSNTEAFF. The CDR3 region has the DNA TGTGCCAGCAGCTTCCGACAGGGACCCTCGAACACTGAAGCTTTCTTT.

The CDR3: CASSAAGASNSPLHF. The DNA of the CDR3 is TGCGCCAGCAGCGCCGCAGGGGCGAGTAATTCACCCCTCCACTTT. This chain joins TRBV5-1 and TRBJ1-6; D is possibly TRBD1 (6 bases). Trimming took 4 bases from V and 6 from J, leaving 14 bases between them. CDR1 is SGHRS and CDR2 is YFSETQ in the germline V gene. There are 15 residues in the CDR3. The full variable domain, rest sourced from reference TRBV5-1 and TRBJ1-6, is KAGVTQTPRYLIKTRGQQVTLSCSPISGHRSVSWYQQTPGQGLQFLFEYFSETQRNKGNFPGRFSGRQFSNSRSEMNVSTLELGDSALYLCASSAAGASNSPLHFGNGTRLTVT.

This clone appeared a few times. This rearrangement joins TRBV30 to TRBJ1-5, with 8 nucleotides matching TRBD1. V shed 2 bases, J shed 5 bases, and the junction held 2 bases outside the gene matches. The CDR3 covers 13 residues. Germline V CDR1 and CDR2: GTSNPN, SVGIG (reference sequence). The CDR3 loop reads CAWSLTGDQPQHF. The CDR3 coding sequence is TGTGCCTGGAGTTTGACAGGGGATCAGCCCCAGCATTTT.

The chain couples TRBV5-1 to TRBJ2-5; a weak D match, TRBD1 (5 bases). V lost 1 base and J lost 3, with 7 bases in between. CDR3 length: 13 amino acids. CDR1 is SGHRS and CDR2 is YFSETQ in the germline V gene. The CDR3 is CASSLTGKETQYF. CDR3 nucleotide sequence: TGCGCCAGCAGCTTGACAGGAAAAGAGACCCAGTACTTC.

This clone was observed once. The genes are TRBV9 and TRBJ2-5; 8 bases are a match to TRBD2. CDR1 SGDLS and CDR2 YYNGEE come from the germline V gene. The CDR3 totals 14 residues. With 2 bases clipped from V and 1 base from J, the junction kept 1 base outside the gene matches. This CDR3 is CASSVSGVQETQYF. CDR3 nucleotide sequence: TGTGCCAGCAGCGTTAGCGGGGTCCAAGAGACCCAGTACTTC.

This chain uses TRBV9 with TRBJ1-6, with D unresolved. Per the germline V gene, CDR1 is SGDLS and CDR2 is YYNGEE. The CDR3 extends over 16 amino acids. Trimming took off 0 bases at V and 7 bases at J, with 14 bases between the two ends. The CDR3 nucleotides read TGTGCCAGCAGCGTAGCCCCCCGCTTACAAAATTCACCCCTCCACTTT. It yields the protein CASSVAPRLQNSPLHF. The full variable domain, with the rest looked up from reference TRBV9 and TRBJ1-6, is DSGVTQTPKHLITATGQRVTLRCSPRSGDLSVYWYQQSLDQGLQFLIQYYNGEERAKGNILERFSAQQFPDLHSELNLSSLELGDSALYFCASSVAPRLQNSPLHFGNGTRLTVT.

The chain carries TRBV5-5 and TRBJ1-2, with D perhaps TRBD1 (5 bases). The CDR3 runs to 13 residues. V dropped 2 bases and J dropped 4 bases, with 9 bases sitting between them. Germline lookup yields CDR1 SGHKS and CDR2 YYEKEE (reference sequence). CDR3 in amino acids: CASSFFGGYGYTF. The CDR3 nucleotides read TGTGCCAGCAGCTTTTTCGGGGGCTATGGCTACACCTTC.

The chain is built from TRBV5-1 and TRBJ1-1; 7 bases are a match to TRBD1. The CDR3 is made up of 16 amino acids. Germline V gene sequence: CDR1 SGHRS, CDR2 YFSETQ. V trimming: 5 bases; J trimming: 0 bases; junction bases outside the gene matches: 10. CDR3 in DNA: TGCGCCAGCAGTTCCGAGCCTACAGGGGTGAACACTGAAGCTTTCTTT. Amino acids: CASSSEPTGVNTEAFF.

The chain has TRBV20-1 and TRBJ2-3; no reliable D call. The V end lost 0 bases, the J end lost 9 bases, and 7 bases lay between the germline ends. The CDR3 is made up of 11 amino acids. The germline V gene encodes CDR1 DFQATT and CDR2 SNEGSKA (reference sequence). In DNA, the CDR3 is TGCAGTGCTAGAGATGGGCCAACGCAGTATTTT. Amino acid sequence: CSARDGPTQYF.

This chain connects TRBV4-2 to TRBJ2-1, with D possibly matching TRBD1 (6 bases). Germline V gives CDR1 LGHNA, CDR2 YNFKEQ. The CDR3 is made up of 16 amino acids. V lost 1 base and J lost 2, with 12 bases in between. The CDR3 region has the DNA TGTGCCAGCAGCCAAGGAGGGGGAATGGCCTACAATGAGCAGTTCTTC. Encoded protein: CASSQGGGMAYNEQFF.

V gene TRBV6-6 combines with J gene TRBJ2-7, with D uncertain. Trimming took off 2 bases at V and 1 base at J, with 6 bases between the two ends. CDR3 length: 13 residues. Germline loops: CDR1 MNHNY, CDR2 SVGAGI (reference sequence). The chain's CDR3 is CASSYRLSYEQYF. CDR3 DNA sequence: TGTGCCAGCAGTTACCGCCTATCCTACGAGCAGTACTTC.

The genes are TRBV11-1 and TRBJ2-1; D gene uncertain. Per the germline V gene, CDR1 is SGHAT and CDR2 is FQDESV (reference sequence). Trimming shortened V by 4 bases and J by 6 bases, and 4 bases separated the two germline ends. The CDR3 totals 11 residues. The CDR3 sequence is CASSYSNEQFF. CDR3 DNA: TGTGCCAGCAGCTACAGCAATGAGCAGTTCTTC.

The chain joins TRBV11-2 to TRBJ2-3, with D hard to call. V lost 0 bases to trimming and J lost 2 bases, with 9 bases between them. This CDR3 contains 15 residues. Germline V CDR1 and CDR2: SGHAT, FQNNGV. In DNA, the CDR3 is TGTGCCAGCAGCTTAGAGCCGCGGTTCACAGATACGCAGTATTTT. Protein product: CASSLEPRFTDTQYF. Full variable domain (missing parts from reference TRBV11-2 and TRBJ2-3): EAGVAQSPRYKIIEKRQSVAFWCNPISGHATLYWYQQILGQGPKLLIQFQNNGVVDDSQLPKDRFSAERLKGVDSTLKIQPAKLEDSAVYLCASSLEPRFTDTQYFGPGTRLTVL.

The V gene is TRBV2, the J gene TRBJ1-6, with D unresolved. The germline gives CDR1 SNHLY, CDR2 FYNNEI. V was cut by 6 bases and J by 0 bases, with 18 bases left in between. CDR3 length equals 18 residues. CDR3 sequence (DNA): TGTGCCAGCAGCGACTGGACTTCACTAAGCTCCTATAATTCACCCCTCCACTTT. Its translation: CASSDWTSLSSYNSPLHF.

The V call is TRBV7-3, the J call TRBJ2-5; 12 bases agree with TRBD2. This CDR3 has 16 amino acids. Losses at the gene ends were 4 bases for V and 1 base for J; bases not matched to a gene: 4. Germline V gene sequence: CDR1 SGHTA, CDR2 FQGTGA. This chain's CDR3 is CASSSGLAGFQETQYF. As DNA, the CDR3 is TGTGCCAGCAGCTCAGGACTAGCGGGGTTCCAAGAGACCCAGTACTTC.

This clone was seen once. This sequence joins TRBV9 and TRBJ1-3; D is ambiguous. Germline assignment: CDR1 SGDLS and CDR2 YYNGEE. The CDR3 has 14 residues. Trimming cost V 2 bases and J 2 bases, with 8 bases left between them. The CDR3 nucleotides are TGTGCCAGCAGCGTCACTATTACTGGAAACACCATATATTTT. Protein product: CASSVTITGNTIYF.

This chain links TRBV11-2 with TRBJ2-3; tentatively, D is TRBD1 (6 bases). The ends were cut back, 5 bases at V and 0 bases at J, with 12 bases in the middle. This CDR3 has 15 amino acids. Germline CDR1 and CDR2: SGHAT and FQNNGV. CDR3 protein: CASSLVGASTDTQYF. The CDR3 DNA reads TGTGCCAGCAGCCTAGTGGGGGCTAGCACAGATACGCAGTATTTT.

The chain carries TRBV19 and TRBJ2-7, with 7 bases fitting TRBD1. The J segment lost 3 bases and the V segment lost 5 bases, leaving 7 bases of the junction unmatched. In germline, CDR1 is LNHDA, CDR2 SQIVND (reference sequence). The CDR3 has 14 residues. The chain's CDR3 is CASSSGGPDYEQYF. CDR3 nucleotide sequence: TGTGCCAGTAGTTCAGGGGGTCCGGACTACGAGCAGTACTTC. Full variable domain (remainder filled in from reference TRBV19 and TRBJ2-7): DGGITQSPKYLFRKEGQNVTLSCEQNLNHDAMYWYRQDPGQGLRLIYYSQIVNDFQKGDIAEGYSVSREKKESFPLTVTSAQKNPTAFYLCASSSGGPDYEQYFGPGTRLTVT.

The chain carries TRBV9 and TRBJ2-7, with a tentative D call TRBD2 (7 bases). Germline lookup yields CDR1 SGDLS and CDR2 YYNGEE. Trimming shortened V by 4 bases and J by 1 base, and 12 bases separated the two germline ends. This CDR3 has 14 amino acids. CDR3 in amino acids: CASSKGGVSYEQYF. For the CDR3, the DNA is TGTGCCAGCAGCAAGGGGGGGGTGTCCTACGAGCAGTACTTC.

CDR3 DNA sequence: TGTGCCAGCAGCAATACAGGCTCCTACGAGCAGTACTTC. It is translated as CASSNTGSYEQYF. The V call is TRBV25-1, the J call TRBJ2-7; a weak D match, TRBD1 (5 bases). The germline V gene has CDR1 MGHDK and CDR2 SYGVNS. Trimming shortened V by 6 bases and J by 0 bases, and 9 bases separated the two germline ends. This CDR3 is 13 amino acids long.

This clone showed up just once. The chain is built from TRBV7-2 and TRBJ1-4, with TRBD1 matching 7 bases. CDR1 SGHTA and CDR2 FQGNSA come from the germline V gene. Germline trimming cut 1 base from V and 7 bases from J; bases unmatched to any gene: 12. The CDR3 length is 17 residues. The CDR3: CASSLEVLRQGTEKLFF. In nucleotides, the CDR3 is TGTGCCAGCAGCTTAGAGGTTCTGAGACAGGGTACTGAAAAACTGTTTTTT.

The V gene is TRBV5-1, the J gene TRBJ1-2; D possibly corresponds to TRBD1 (6 bases). V was pared by 5 bases and J by 4 bases, with 15 bases between. In germline, CDR1 is SGHRS, CDR2 YFSETQ. The CDR3 extends over 14 amino acids. CDR3 sequence: CASSYEQGPYGYTF. The DNA of the CDR3 is TGCGCCAGCAGTTATGAACAGGGCCCCTATGGCTACACCTTC. The full variable domain, completed using reference TRBV5-1 and TRBJ1-2, is KAGVTQTPRYLIKTRGQQVTLSCSPISGHRSVSWYQQTPGQGLQFLFEYFSETQRNKGNFPGRFSGRQFSNSRSEMNVSTLELGDSALYLCASSYEQGPYGYTFGSGTRLTVV.

Written as DNA, the CDR3 is TGTGCCAGCAGCTTAGATCACGCAGCGGTTTTTGAAGCTTTCTTT. Translating gives CASSLDHAAVFEAFF. The chain couples TRBV7-2 to TRBJ1-1, with unresolved D. This CDR3 has 15 residues. Germline CDR1 SGHTA, CDR2 FQGNSA. V was pared by 1 base and J by 7 bases, with 16 bases between.

The chain is built from TRBV10-3 and TRBJ1-2; D is ambiguous. CDR3 size: 13 residues. The V and J ends lost 2 bases and 2 bases respectively, with 6 bases between them. Germline lookup yields CDR1 ENHRY and CDR2 SYGVKD. The CDR3 spells CAISEEFNYGYTF. DNA for the CDR3: TGTGCCATCAGTGAGGAGTTCAACTATGGCTACACCTTC.

V usage is TRBV7-6 and J usage is TRBJ2-5; TRBD2 matches 11 bases. V was clipped by 5 bases and J by 5 bases; unmatched bases: 7. The CDR3 extends over 15 amino acids. Germline CDR1 and CDR2: SGHVS and FNYEAQ. The CDR3 sequence is CASSVLAGGLETQYF. The DNA for the CDR3 is TGTGCCAGCAGCGTCCTAGCGGGGGGCCTGGAGACCCAGTACTTC.